This T cell receptor beta chain was profiled in a study of T cells in Graves' hyperthyroidism and ophthalmopathy. Overall study context: Blood from the periphery was taken at initial diagnosis, before any treatment.

Amplified TCR beta CDR3 regions derived from RNA transcripts. The HTBI set primed first-round TCR CDR3 RT-PCR. TCRdb called the multiplex PCR reads again in MiXCR, with one record for every CDR3 protein. Of hundreds of thousands of distinct CDR3 sequences listed, around 14% are singletons. Germline V gene lookup returns CDR1 SGHTA and CDR2 FQGNSA. V trimming: 5 bases; J trimming: 5 bases; junction bases outside the gene matches: 5. The CDR3 is made up of 13 amino acids. This clonotype was recorded at least ten times. Its antigen is as yet unknown. Points from the study as a whole: Most thyroid clonotypes expanded above 0.001 were also detected in blood. Ophthalmopathy, as predicted by the model, came a median about seven months after the prediction.

Patients with uncontrolled infections, other autoimmune diseases, pregnancy or lactation were excluded. Source material: blood. This TCR derives from a woman in her twenties or thirties with Graves' hyperthyroidism. The V gene is TRBV7-2, the J gene TRBJ2-5, with 7 bases fitting TRBD1. This CDR3 is CASSRDRAETQYF. The CDR3 nucleotides are TGTGCCAGCAGCCGCGACAGGGCGGAGACCCAGTACTTC.